This T cell receptor beta chain emerged from a study of post-analysis software for immune sequencing data. General study points: In patients, TRBV5-6, TRBV5-1 and TRBV20-1 belonged to four or five TRBV segments found more frequently than in controls.

In regard to this clonotype: Its antigen is unidentified.

Unique molecular identifiers tagged the TCR beta cDNA libraries. Between about 1 and 10 million T cells gave rise to around 500,000 cDNA molecules. TCRdb called the PCR reads again in MiXCR, with one record for every CDR3 protein. The sample lists around 190,000 distinct CDR3 sequences; 25% to 30% were seen once. CDR1 and CDR2 from the germline V gene are KGHDR and SFDVKD. Germline trimming cut 5 bases from V and 0 bases from J; bases unmatched to any gene: 2. The CDR3 has 16 residues. The sample taken for sequencing was blood. The chain links TRBV24-1 to TRBJ2-2; 10 bases are a match to TRBD1. This receptor was taken from a girl under 18 with multiple sclerosis. DNA of the CDR3: TGTGCCACCAGTGGGGGACAGGGGTCGAACACCGGGGAGCTGTTTTTT. Protein sequence: CATSGGQGSNTGELFF.